This T cell receptor beta chain was captured in a study of T cell responses to AZD1222 COVID-19 vaccine. Study as a whole: Samples with a second dose at about 4 or about 12 weeks were pooled together.

This clone was seen a few times. Its antigen remains unidentified. V gave up 2 bases and J gave up 3 bases, with 11 bases separating them. Germline-derived CDR1 and CDR2 are LGHNA and YNFKEQ. The CDR3 runs to 15 residues. Libraries were prepared by immunoSEQ multiplex PCR; TCRdb keeps only in-frame clonotypes and omits some of them. The sample shows approximately 90,000 clones, 85% to 90% of them seen only once. Findings of the study overall: Only a handful of AZD1222 recipients, more than five in all, had baseline seropositivity.

The starting material was peripheral blood, obtained on day 0 of AZD1222 vaccination. The J gene is TRBJ1-3, the V gene TRBV4-2; D remains ambiguous. The clonotype was recovered from an adult in good health. CDR3 in amino acids: CASSQNGEIGNTIYF. The CDR3 DNA reads TGTGCCAGCAGCCAAAACGGGGAGATTGGAAACACCATATATTTT.